The next 13 T cell receptor beta chains were all read from a single sample in a study of early T cells in non-severe SARS-CoV-2 infection. TCRdb independently ran MiXCR on the 5' RACE reads; one entry per CDR3 protein. This table holds approximately 20,000 distinct CDR3 sequences, 3.5% to 5.5% found once. The specimen sequenced was whole blood. Receptors originate from an adult who was a healthcare worker with PCR-confirmed SARS-CoV-2 infection or an uninfected control (not recorded which).

This clonotype was counted ten times or more. The V and J genes are TRBV6-1 and TRBJ2-7; D ambiguous. The V and J ends lost 1 base and 8 bases respectively, with 6 bases between them. There are 11 residues in the CDR3. Germline CDR1 MNHNS, CDR2 SASEGT. CDR3 bases: TGTGCCAGCAGTGAAGGGAAGAAGCAGTACTTC. This codes for CASSEGKKQYF.

CDR3 amino acids: CASSLLGPSGEQYF. The CDR3 nucleotides read TGTGCCAGCAGCTTACTGGGACCCTCGGGCGAGCAGTACTTC. The chain has TRBV7-3 and TRBJ2-7; D possibly matches TRBD1 or TRBD2 (5 bases each). V lost 2 bases, J lost 6 bases, and 14 bases lay in between. The germline V gene encodes CDR1 SGHTA and CDR2 FQGTGA. The CDR3 sequence is 14 residues long.

The chain is built from TRBV3-1 and TRBJ1-1; TRBD1 aligns across 7 bases. This CDR3 contains 13 residues. CDR1 is LGHDT and CDR2 is YNNKEL in the germline V gene (reference sequence). The V segment lost 2 bases and the J segment 6 bases; nucleotides outside the gene matches: 3. The DNA for the CDR3 is TGTGCCAGCAGCCAAAGGGGGCAGTCTGAAGCTTTCTTT. Encoded protein: CASSQRGQSEAFF.

The table lists this clonotype with many counts. The chain links TRBV7-2 to TRBJ2-2; D possibly corresponds to TRBD1 (6 bases). Germline-derived CDR1 and CDR2 are SGHTA and FQGNSA. The CDR3 consists of 14 residues. V lost 2 bases and J lost 4, with 8 bases in between. The CDR3 here is CASSLRGGTGELFF. Written as DNA, the CDR3 is TGTGCCAGCAGCTTACGAGGGGGCACCGGGGAGCTGTTTTTT.

In this sample, this clonotype is medium-sized. The V gene is TRBV28, the J gene TRBJ1-2; 9 bases align to TRBD1. Per the germline V gene, CDR1 is MDHEN and CDR2 is SYDVKM. V gave up 2 bases and J gave up 2 bases; unmatched junction bases: 9. The CDR3 extends over 17 amino acids. The DNA of the CDR3 is TGTGCCAGCAGTTTACCGATACCGGGACAGGGAAACTATGGCTACACCTTC. Protein: CASSLPIPGQGNYGYTF.

This clonotype was recorded at least ten times. The chain links TRBV5-6 to TRBJ2-7, with D unclear. The CDR3 sequence is 14 residues long. V was clipped by 2 bases and J by 4 bases, with 13 bases between them. The V gene's germline CDR1 is SGHDT and CDR2 YYEEEE. The CDR3 nucleotides read TGTGCCAGCAGCTTTAAGGGCAGCGATTACGAGCAGTACTTC. Translated, it gives CASSFKGSDYEQYF.

This clonotype was counted ten times or more. The V call is TRBV7-9, the J call TRBJ1-5; tentatively, D is TRBD1 (6 bases). Germline V lookup: CDR1 SEHNR, CDR2 FQNEAQ (reference sequence). Deletions cut 3 bases from V and 5 bases from J, with 11 bases between. The CDR3 has 14 amino acids. CDR3 amino acids: CASSFTGQDQPQHF. CDR3 bases: TGTGCCAGCAGCTTCACAGGGCAGGATCAGCCCCAGCATTTT.

Sample share makes this clonotype medium-sized. This chain connects TRBV4-2 to TRBJ2-7; 7 bases match TRBD2. CDR3 length equals 15 residues. CDR1 LGHNA and CDR2 YNFKEQ come from the germline V gene. The V gene end was trimmed by 1 base and the J gene end by 6 bases; junction bases not matched to a gene: 9. The CDR3 spells CASSQAGTNLFEQYF. The CDR3 DNA follows: TGTGCCAGCAGCCAAGCCGGGACTAATCTTTTCGAGCAGTACTTC.

In this sample, this clonotype turned up many times. The J gene is TRBJ2-7, the V gene TRBV27, with D perhaps TRBD1 (5 bases). Trimming pared 3 bases from V and 3 bases from J, leaving 12 bases between. This CDR3 is 14 amino acids long. The V gene's germline CDR1 is MNHEY and CDR2 SMNVEV (reference sequence). The CDR3 bases are TGTGCCAGCAGTTTGGCCAGGGCCGACTACGAGCAGTACTTC. The encoded protein is CASSLARADYEQYF.

This clonotype was seen many times. V gene TRBV5-4 combines with J gene TRBJ2-1, with TRBD1 matching over 7 bases. The CDR3 covers 14 residues. V shed 4 bases, J shed 5 bases, and the junction held 6 bases outside the gene matches. Germline CDR1 reads SGHNT; CDR2 reads YYREEE (reference sequence). The CDR3 region has the DNA TGTGCCAGCAGCCGACAGGGCAGGGACAATGAGCAGTTCTTC. This encodes CASSRQGRDNEQFF.

This clonotype occurred many times. The chain carries TRBV6-2 or TRBV6-3 and TRBJ2-1; 9 bases align to TRBD2. The CDR3 has 16 amino acids. V was clipped by 7 bases and J by 0 bases; unmatched bases: 7. The V gene's germline CDR1 is MNHEY and CDR2 SVGEGT. The CDR3 coding sequence is TGTGCCAGCACTGGGTTGGGACTAGCCTCCTACAATGAGCAGTTCTTC. Translated, it gives CASTGLGLASYNEQFF.

This clonotype was seen a few times. The rearrangement links TRBV19 to TRBJ1-5; D remains ambiguous. This CDR3 comprises 14 residues. Germline loops: CDR1 LNHDA, CDR2 SQIVND (reference sequence). The V end was cut by 7 bases, the J end by 1 base, with 11 bases between. The CDR3 region is CASTSPPSNQPQHF. In DNA, the CDR3 is TGTGCCAGTACCTCGCCACCGAGCAATCAGCCCCAGCATTTT.

This clonotype was seen at least ten times. The gene calls are TRBV5-1 and TRBJ2-7; 7 bases fit TRBD1. Trimming at V came to 1 base and at J to 6 bases, leaving 7 bases not matched to a gene. This CDR3 contains 14 residues. The germline CDR1 and CDR2 sequences are SGHRS and YFSETQ. CDR3: CASSLTGESSEQYF. For the CDR3, the DNA is TGCGCCAGCAGCTTGACAGGGGAATCCAGCGAGCAGTACTTC.